The T cell receptor (beta chain) under discussion was sequenced for a study of cytomegalovirus exposure and HLA in healthy donors. The study ran its PCR with 60 Vbeta and 13 Jbeta primers. The repertoire was sequenced with immunoSEQ multiplex PCR; TCRdb's copy has only in-frame clones and lacks some. The sample has around 100,000 clones, around three quarters seen once. This CDR3 region has 18 residues. After removal of 5 bases from V and 0 bases from J, the junction contained 11 bases not matched to a gene. CDR1 MGHDK and CDR2 SYGVNS come from the germline V gene. The table lists this clone with a count of one.

This chain joins TRBV25-1 and TRBJ2-7, with 12 nucleotides matching TRBD2. The source is a woman under 30 in good health and CMV-seropositive. Sequencing was carried out using PBMCs. Here the CDR3 reads CASSPRTSGESSSYEQYF. CDR3 DNA sequence: TGTGCCAGCAGTCCCCGGACTAGCGGGGAATCAAGCTCCTACGAGCAGTACTTC.